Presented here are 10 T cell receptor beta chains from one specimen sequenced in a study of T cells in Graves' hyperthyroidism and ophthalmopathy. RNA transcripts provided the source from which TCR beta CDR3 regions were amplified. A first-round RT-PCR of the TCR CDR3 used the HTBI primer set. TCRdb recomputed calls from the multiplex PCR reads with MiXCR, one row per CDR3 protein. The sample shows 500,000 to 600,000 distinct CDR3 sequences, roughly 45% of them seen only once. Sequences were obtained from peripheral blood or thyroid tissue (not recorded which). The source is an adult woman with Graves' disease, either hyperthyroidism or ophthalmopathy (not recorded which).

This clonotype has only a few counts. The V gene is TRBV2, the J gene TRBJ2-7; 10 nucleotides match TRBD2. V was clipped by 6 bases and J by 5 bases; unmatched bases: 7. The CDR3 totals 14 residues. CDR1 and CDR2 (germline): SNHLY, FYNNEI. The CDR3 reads CASRLTSGAHEQYF. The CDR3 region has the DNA TGTGCCAGCAGATTAACTAGCGGGGCCCACGAGCAGTACTTC.

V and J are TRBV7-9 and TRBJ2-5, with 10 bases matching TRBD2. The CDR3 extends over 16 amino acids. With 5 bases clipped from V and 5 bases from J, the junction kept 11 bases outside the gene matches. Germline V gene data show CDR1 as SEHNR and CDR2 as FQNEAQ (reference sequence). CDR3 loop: CASSPPSGGGQETQYF. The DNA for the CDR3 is TGTGCCAGCAGCCCCCCTAGCGGGGGAGGTCAGGAGACCCAGTACTTC.

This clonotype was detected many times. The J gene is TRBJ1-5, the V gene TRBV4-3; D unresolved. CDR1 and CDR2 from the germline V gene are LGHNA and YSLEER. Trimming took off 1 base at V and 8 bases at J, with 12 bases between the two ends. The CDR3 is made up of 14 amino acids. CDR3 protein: CASSQVATSKPQHF. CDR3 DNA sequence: TGCGCCAGCAGCCAAGTTGCAACATCGAAGCCCCAGCATTTT.

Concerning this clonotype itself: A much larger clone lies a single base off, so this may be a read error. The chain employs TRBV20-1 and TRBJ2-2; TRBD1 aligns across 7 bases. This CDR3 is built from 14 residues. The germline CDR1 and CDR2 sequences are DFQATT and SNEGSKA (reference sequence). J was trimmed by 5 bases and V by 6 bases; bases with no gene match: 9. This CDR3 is CSAPLIRGTGELFF. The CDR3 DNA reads TGCAGTGCCCCTCTGATCAGGGGGACCGGGGAGCTGTTTTTT.

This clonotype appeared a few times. CDR3 in DNA: TGTGCCAGTAGTATGATCGACCCCTATGGCTACACCTTC. This translates into CASSMIDPYGYTF. V and J are TRBV19 and TRBJ1-2; D not resolved. CDR1 and CDR2 from the germline V gene are LNHDA and SQIVND (reference sequence). The CDR3 is made up of 13 amino acids. V lost 3 bases, J lost 4 bases, and 9 bases lay in between.

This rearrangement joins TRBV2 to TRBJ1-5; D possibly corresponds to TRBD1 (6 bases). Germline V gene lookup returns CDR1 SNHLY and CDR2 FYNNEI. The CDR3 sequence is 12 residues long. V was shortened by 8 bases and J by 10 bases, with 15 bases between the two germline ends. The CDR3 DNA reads TGTGCCAGCCGGGACACGGATTTCCCCCAGCATTTT. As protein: CASRDTDFPQHF.

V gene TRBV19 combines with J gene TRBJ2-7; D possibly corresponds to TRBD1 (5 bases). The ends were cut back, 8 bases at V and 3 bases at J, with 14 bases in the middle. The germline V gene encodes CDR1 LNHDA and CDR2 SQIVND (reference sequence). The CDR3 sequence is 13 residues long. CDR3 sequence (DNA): TGTGCCAGTTGCCAGGGTAGAGACTACGAGCAGTACTTC. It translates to CASCQGRDYEQYF. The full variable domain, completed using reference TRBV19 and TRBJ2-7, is DGGITQSPKYLFRKEGQNVTLSCEQNLNHDAMYWYRQDPGQGLRLIYYSQIVNDFQKGDIAEGYSVSREKKESFPLTVTSAQKNPTAFYLCASCQGRDYEQYFGPGTRLTVT.

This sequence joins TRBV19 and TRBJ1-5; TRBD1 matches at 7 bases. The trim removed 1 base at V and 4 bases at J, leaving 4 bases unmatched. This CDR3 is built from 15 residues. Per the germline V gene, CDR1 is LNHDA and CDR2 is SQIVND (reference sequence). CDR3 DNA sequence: TGTGCCAGTAGTATAGGGACAGGCGGTAATCAGCCCCAGCATTTT. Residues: CASSIGTGGNQPQHF.

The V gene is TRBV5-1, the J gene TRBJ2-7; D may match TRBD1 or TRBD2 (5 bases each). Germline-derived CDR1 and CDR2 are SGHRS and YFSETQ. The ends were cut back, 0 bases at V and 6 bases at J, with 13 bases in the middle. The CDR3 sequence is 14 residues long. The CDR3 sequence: CASSLEATGLEQYF. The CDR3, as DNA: TGCGCCAGCAGCTTGGAGGCCACGGGGCTCGAGCAGTACTTC.

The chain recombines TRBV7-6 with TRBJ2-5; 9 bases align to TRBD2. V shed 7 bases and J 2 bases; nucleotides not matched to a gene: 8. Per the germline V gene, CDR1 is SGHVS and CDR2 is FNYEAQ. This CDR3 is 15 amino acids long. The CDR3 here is CASIGGLAGQETQYF. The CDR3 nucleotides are TGTGCCAGCATCGGTGGTCTAGCGGGACAAGAGACCCAGTACTTC.